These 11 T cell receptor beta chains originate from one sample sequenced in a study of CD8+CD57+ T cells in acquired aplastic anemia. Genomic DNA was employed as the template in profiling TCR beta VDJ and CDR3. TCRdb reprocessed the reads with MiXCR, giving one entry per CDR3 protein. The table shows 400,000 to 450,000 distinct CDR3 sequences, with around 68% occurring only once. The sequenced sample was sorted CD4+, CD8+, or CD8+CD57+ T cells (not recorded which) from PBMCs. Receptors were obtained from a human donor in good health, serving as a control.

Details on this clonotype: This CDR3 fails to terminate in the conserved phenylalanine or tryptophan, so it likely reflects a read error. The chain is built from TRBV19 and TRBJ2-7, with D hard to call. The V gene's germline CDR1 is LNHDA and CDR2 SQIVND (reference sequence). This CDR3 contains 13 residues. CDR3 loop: CAGSFHTPYEQYL. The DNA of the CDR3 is TGTGCCGGTAGTTTTCACACCCCGTACGAGCAGTACCTC.

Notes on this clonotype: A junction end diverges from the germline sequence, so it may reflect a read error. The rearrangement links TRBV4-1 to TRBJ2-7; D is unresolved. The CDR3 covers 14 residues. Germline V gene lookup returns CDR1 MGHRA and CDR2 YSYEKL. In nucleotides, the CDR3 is TGTGCCAGTAGCCCCCGGGTCGATGCTTACGAGCAGCACTTC. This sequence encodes CASSPRVDAYEQHF.

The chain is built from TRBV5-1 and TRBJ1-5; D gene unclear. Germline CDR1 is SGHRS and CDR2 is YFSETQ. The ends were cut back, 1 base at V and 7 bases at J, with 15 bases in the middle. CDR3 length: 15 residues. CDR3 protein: CASSLTAAKSQPQHF. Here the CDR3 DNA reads TGCGCCAGCAGCTTGACCGCCGCAAAATCCCAGCCCCAGCATTTT.

The CDR3 sequence: CASSELQGYSPLHF. In nucleotides, the CDR3 is TGTGCCAGTAGTGAACTACAGGGGTATTCACCCCTCCACTTT. The chain links TRBV19 to TRBJ1-6; TRBD1 matches 7 bases. The V gene end was trimmed by 5 bases and the J gene end by 8 bases; junction bases not matched to a gene: 6. Germline CDR1 reads LNHDA; CDR2 reads SQIVND (reference sequence). The CDR3 loop spans 14 amino acids. Drawing the rest from reference TRBV19 and TRBJ1-6, the complete variable domain is DGGITQSPKYLFRKEGQNVTLSCEQNLNHDAMYWYRQDPGQGLRLIYYSQIVNDFQKGDIAEGYSVSREKKESFPLTVTSAQKNPTAFYLCASSELQGYSPLHFGNGTRLTVT.

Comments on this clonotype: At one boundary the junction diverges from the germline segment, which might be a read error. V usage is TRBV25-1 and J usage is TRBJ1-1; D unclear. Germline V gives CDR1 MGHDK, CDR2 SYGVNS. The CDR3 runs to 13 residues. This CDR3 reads CASSVRMYTEASF. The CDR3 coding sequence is TGTGCCAGCAGTGTTAGGATGTACACTGAAGCTTCCTTT. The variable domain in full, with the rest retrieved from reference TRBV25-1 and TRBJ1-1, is EADIYQTPRYLVIGTGKKITLECSQTMGHDKMYWYQQDPGMELHLIHYSYGVNSTEKGDLSSESTVSRIRTEHFPLTLESARPSHTSQYLCASSVRMYTEASFGQGTRLTVV.

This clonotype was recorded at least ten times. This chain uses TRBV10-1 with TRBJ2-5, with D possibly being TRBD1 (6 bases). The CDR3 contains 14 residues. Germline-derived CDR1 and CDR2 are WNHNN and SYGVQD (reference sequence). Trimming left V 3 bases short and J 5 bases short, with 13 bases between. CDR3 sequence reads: CASSDEVGAETQYF. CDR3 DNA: TGCGCCAGCAGTGACGAGGTGGGGGCTGAGACCCAGTACTTC.

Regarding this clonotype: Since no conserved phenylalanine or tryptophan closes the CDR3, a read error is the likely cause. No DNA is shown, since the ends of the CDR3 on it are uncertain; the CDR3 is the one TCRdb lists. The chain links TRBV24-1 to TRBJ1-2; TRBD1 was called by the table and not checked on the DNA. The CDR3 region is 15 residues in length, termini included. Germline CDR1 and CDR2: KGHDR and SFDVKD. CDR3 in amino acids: CASSIGGKEYYGPGI.

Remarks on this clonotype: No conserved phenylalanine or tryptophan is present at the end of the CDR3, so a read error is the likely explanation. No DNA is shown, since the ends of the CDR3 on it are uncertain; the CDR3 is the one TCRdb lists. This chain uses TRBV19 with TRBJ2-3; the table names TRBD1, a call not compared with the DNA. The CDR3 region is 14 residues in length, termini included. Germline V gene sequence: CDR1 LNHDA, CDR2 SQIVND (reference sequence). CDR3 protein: CATGLSRGTQNFWP.

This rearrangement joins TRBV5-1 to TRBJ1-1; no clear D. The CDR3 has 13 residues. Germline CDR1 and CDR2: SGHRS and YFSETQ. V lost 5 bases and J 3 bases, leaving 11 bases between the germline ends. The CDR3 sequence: CASRVQLDTEAFF. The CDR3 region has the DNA TGCGCCAGCAGAGTACAGCTGGACACTGAAGCTTTCTTT. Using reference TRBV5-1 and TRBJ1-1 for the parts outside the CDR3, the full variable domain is KAGVTQTPRYLIKTRGQQVTLSCSPISGHRSVSWYQQTPGQGLQFLFEYFSETQRNKGNFPGRFSGRQFSNSRSEMNVSTLELGDSALYLCASRVQLDTEAFFGQGTRLTVV.

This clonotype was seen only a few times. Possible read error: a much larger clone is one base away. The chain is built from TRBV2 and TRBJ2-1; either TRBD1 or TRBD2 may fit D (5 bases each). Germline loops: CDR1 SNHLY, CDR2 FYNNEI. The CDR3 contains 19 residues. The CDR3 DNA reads TGTGCCAGCAGCCCGAGACTGACTGGGACGGACATCTCCTACAATGAGCAGCTCTTC. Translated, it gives CASSPRLTGTDISYNEQLF.

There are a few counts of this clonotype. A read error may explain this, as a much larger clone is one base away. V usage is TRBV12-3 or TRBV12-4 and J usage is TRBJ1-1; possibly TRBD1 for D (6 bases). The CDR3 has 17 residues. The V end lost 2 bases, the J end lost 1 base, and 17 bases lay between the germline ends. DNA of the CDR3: TGTGCCAGCAGTTTAAGTTGGGGGGGCCACTCGAACACTGAAGCTTTCTTT. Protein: CASSLSWGGHSNTEAFF.